These 28 T cell receptor beta chains originate from one sample sequenced in a study of CD4 T cells in relation to SARS-CoV-2 and coronaviruses. For these receptors, no antigen is known. CD4+ T cells from unexposed donors were obtained before the COVID-19 pandemic (2011-2018). CD4+ T cells were isolated from the cells after about nine days of culture. Some clones are missing from TCRdb's copy, which holds only in-frame ones; the method was immunoSEQ multiplex PCR. The sample consists of around 26,000 clones, about 70% of them appearing once. The specimen was CD4+ T cells from PBMCs, cultured in vitro. The receptors were gathered from a human donor in good health.

The chain carries TRBV2 and TRBJ1-1, with 7 positions matching TRBD1. Germline assignment: CDR1 SNHLY and CDR2 FYNNEI. Unmatched junction bases numbered 2, after V lost 0 bases and J lost 1 base. The CDR3 extends over 15 amino acids. The CDR3 DNA is TGTGCCAGCAGTGAAGCCTCAGGGGGGAACACTGAAGCTTTCTTT. Translation gives CASSEASGGNTEAFF. Complete variable domain (other parts from reference TRBV2 and TRBJ1-1): EPEVTQTPSHQVTQMGQEVILRCVPISNHLYFYWYRQILGQKVEFLVSFYNNEISEKSEIFDDQFSVERPDGSNFTLKIRSTKLEDSAMYFCASSEASGGNTEAFFGQGTRLTVV.

Only a few counts were recorded for this clone. V gene TRBV18 combines with J gene TRBJ2-7; 7 positions match TRBD2. This CDR3 has 14 residues. Germline lookup yields CDR1 KGHSH and CDR2 LQKENI. The J segment lost 0 bases and the V segment lost 1 base, leaving 0 bases of the junction unmatched. Here the CDR3 reads CASSPRGGSYEQYF. The DNA of the CDR3 is TGTGCCAGCTCACCACGGGGGGGCTCCTACGAGCAGTACTTC.

The chain carries TRBV12-3 or TRBV12-4 and TRBJ2-1; D remains unclear. V was clipped by 5 bases and J by 6 bases, with 8 bases between them. The CDR3 runs to 12 residues. The CDR3 spells CASSPSGNEQFF. The CDR3 DNA sequence: TGTGCCAGCAGTCCTTCTGGCAATGAGCAGTTCTTC.

This clone was seen once. The chain joins TRBV3-1 (or the pseudogene TRBV3-2) to TRBJ2-5; D remains ambiguous. This CDR3 region has 14 residues. V lost 0 bases and J lost 7, with 12 bases in between. Germline values: CDR1 LGHDT, CDR2 YNNKEL (reference sequence). The CDR3 DNA reads TGTGCCAGCAGCCAAGATAATACCCCGGGGACCCAGTACTTC. This gives the protein CASSQDNTPGTQYF.

The gene calls are TRBV3-1 (or the pseudogene TRBV3-2) and TRBJ1-1; possible D gene TRBD1, 5 bases. From germline, CDR1 is LGHDT and CDR2 YNNKEL (reference sequence). With 2 bases removed from V and 5 bases from J, the gap between germline ends came to 6 bases. This CDR3 contains 12 residues. The CDR3 DNA sequence: TGTGCCAGCAGCCAACAGGGAACTGAAGCTTTCTTT. Translation gives CASSQQGTEAFF.

V is TRBV3-1 (or the pseudogene TRBV3-2) and J is TRBJ1-2; D call uncertain. CDR3 length: 14 residues. Deletions cut 2 bases from V and 0 bases from J, with 7 bases between. CDR1 LGHDT and CDR2 YNNKEL come from the germline V gene (reference sequence). As DNA, the CDR3 is TGTGCCAGCAGCCAACGGGATGCTAACTATGGCTACACCTTC. Amino acids: CASSQRDANYGYTF.

The J gene is TRBJ1-1, the V gene TRBV7-9; D is unresolved. This CDR3 is 15 amino acids long. Germline V gene data show CDR1 as SEHNR and CDR2 as FQNEAQ (reference sequence). Trimming stripped 5 bases from V and 1 base from J, with 14 bases between. The CDR3 protein is CASSPHLDGNTEAFF. CDR3 in DNA: TGTGCCAGCAGCCCGCACCTAGATGGGAACACTGAAGCTTTCTTT.

The V and J genes are TRBV3-1 (or the pseudogene TRBV3-2) and TRBJ2-7, with D unresolved. With 1 base removed from V and 4 bases from J, the gap between germline ends came to 8 bases. Germline CDR1 is LGHDT and CDR2 is YNNKEL (reference sequence). CDR3 length: 13 amino acids. The CDR3: CASSQALLYEQYF. CDR3 nucleotide sequence: TGTGCCAGCAGCCAAGCTCTTCTTTACGAGCAGTACTTC.

This rearrangement joins TRBV5-1 to TRBJ1-1, with D perhaps TRBD1 (5 bases). The CDR3 runs 15 residues. Germline V lookup: CDR1 SGHRS, CDR2 YFSETQ. Trimming took 4 bases from V and 4 from J, leaving 17 bases between them. CDR3 amino acids: CASSPLGAGGTEAFF. The CDR3 DNA sequence: TGCGCCAGCAGCCCACTAGGGGCTGGGGGCACTGAAGCTTTCTTT.

V gene TRBV7-2 combines with J gene TRBJ1-2; D not resolved. The ends were cut back, 1 base at V and 7 bases at J, with 16 bases in the middle. Germline CDR1 and CDR2: SGHTA and FQGNSA. The CDR3 extends over 15 amino acids. DNA for the CDR3: TGTGCCAGCAGCTTAGGGGCCAGCCAGACGGCTGGCTACACCTTC. Amino acid sequence: CASSLGASQTAGYTF. Full variable domain (outside the CDR3, taken from reference TRBV7-2 and TRBJ1-2): GAGVSQSPSNKVTEKGKDVELRCDPISGHTALYWYRQSLGQGLEFLIYFQGNSAPDKSGLPSDRFSAERTGGSVSTLTIQRTQQEDSAVYLCASSLGASQTAGYTFGSGTRLTVV.

This sequence joins TRBV18 and TRBJ1-4, with D uncertain. The CDR3 spans 14 residues. The ends were cut back, 4 bases at V and 6 bases at J, with 12 bases in the middle. Germline V gives CDR1 KGHSH, CDR2 LQKENI. The CDR3 DNA follows: TGTGCCAGCTCACGAATGAGGGTTGATGAAAAACTGTTTTTT. It encodes CASSRMRVDEKLFF.

The genes are TRBV7-2 and TRBJ2-7; possibly TRBD2 for D (5 bases). The V end was cut by 4 bases, the J end by 2 bases, with 18 bases between. Germline assignment: CDR1 SGHTA and CDR2 FQGNSA. CDR3 length: 16 amino acids. This CDR3 is CASSWSRGIAPYEQYF. DNA of the CDR3: TGTGCCAGCAGCTGGTCCCGGGGAATTGCACCCTACGAGCAGTACTTC. Full variable domain (outside the CDR3, taken from reference TRBV7-2 and TRBJ2-7): GAGVSQSPSNKVTEKGKDVELRCDPISGHTALYWYRQSLGQGLEFLIYFQGNSAPDKSGLPSDRFSAERTGGSVSTLTIQRTQQEDSAVYLCASSWSRGIAPYEQYFGPGTRLTVT.

The chain couples TRBV7-8 to TRBJ1-4; no clear D. Germline V lookup: CDR1 SGHVS, CDR2 FQNEAQ. V dropped 1 base and J dropped 6 bases, with 15 bases sitting between them. The CDR3 is 16 residues long. The chain's CDR3 is CASSLVRYPRDEKLFF. In DNA form, the CDR3 reads TGTGCCAGCAGCTTAGTGAGGTACCCAAGGGATGAAAAACTGTTTTTT. Supplemented by reference TRBV7-8 and TRBJ1-4, the full variable domain reads GAGVSQSPRYKVAKRGQDVALRCDPISGHVSLFWYQQALGQGPEFLTYFQNEAQLDKSGLPSDRFFAERPEGSVSTLKIQRTQQEDSAVYLCASSLVRYPRDEKLFFGSGTQLSVL.

This clone is a singleton in its sample. The chain uses TRBV5-1 and TRBJ1-2; the D gene is possibly TRBD1 (5 bases). V was cut by 3 bases and J by 0 bases, with 24 bases left in between. This CDR3 comprises 19 residues. Per germline, CDR1 SGHRS and CDR2 YFSETQ. The CDR3 DNA follows: TGCGCCAGCAGCTCAACCTTCAGGGCCCCAAACCACTCTAACTATGGCTACACCTTC. Translated, it gives CASSSTFRAPNHSNYGYTF.

The rearrangement links TRBV27 to TRBJ2-5, with 8 bases lining up with TRBD1. The germline V gene encodes CDR1 MNHEY and CDR2 SMNVEV (reference sequence). This CDR3 has 18 amino acids. V was pared by 2 bases and J by 2 bases, with 13 bases of the junction left unmatched. CDR3 region: CASSLRAYRGATQETQYF. DNA for the CDR3: TGTGCCAGCAGTTTACGGGCATACAGGGGGGCTACTCAAGAGACCCAGTACTTC.

Here the CDR3 DNA reads TGTGCCAGCAGCTTATTTGGCGGGGGGCTAAATGAGCAGTTCTTC. This translates into CASSLFGGGLNEQFF. The gene calls are TRBV11-2 and TRBJ2-1; TRBD2 agrees at 8 bases. Germline V gives CDR1 SGHAT, CDR2 FQNNGV. Trimming at V came to 2 bases and at J to 7 bases, leaving 7 bases not matched to a gene. The CDR3 length is 15 residues.

V usage is TRBV7-2 and J usage is TRBJ1-2; a weak D match, TRBD1 (5 bases). Per germline, CDR1 SGHTA and CDR2 FQGNSA. The CDR3 sequence is 13 residues long. The V end was cut by 3 bases, the J end by 6 bases, with 11 bases between. CDR3 sequence (DNA): TGTGCCAGCAGCTTTGGCCAGGGACATGGCTACACCTTC. Encoded protein: CASSFGQGHGYTF. The whole variable domain, filled in from reference TRBV7-2 and TRBJ1-2, reads GAGVSQSPSNKVTEKGKDVELRCDPISGHTALYWYRQSLGQGLEFLIYFQGNSAPDKSGLPSDRFSAERTGGSVSTLTIQRTQQEDSAVYLCASSFGQGHGYTFGSGTRLTVV.

The rearrangement joins TRBV27 to TRBJ2-1; 10 bases map to TRBD2. After removal of 5 bases from V and 3 bases from J, the junction contained 4 bases not matched to a gene. This CDR3 has 15 residues. Germline loops: CDR1 MNHEY, CDR2 SMNVEV (reference sequence). This chain's CDR3 is CASSPIAGGYNEQFF. CDR3 bases: TGTGCCAGCAGTCCGATAGCGGGGGGCTACAATGAGCAGTTCTTC.

The genes are TRBV6-5 and TRBJ1-5, with D unresolved. CDR1 and CDR2 from the germline V gene are MNHEY and SVGAGI. The length of the CDR3 is 13 residues. The V gene lost 2 bases and the J gene lost 5 bases, with 7 bases spanning the gap. The CDR3, as DNA: TGTGCCAGCAGTTACAGTCTCGATCAGCCCCAGCATTTT. Translated: CASSYSLDQPQHF.

This clone was seen only a few times. The rearrangement links TRBV9 to TRBJ1-5; TRBD1 might be the D (5 bases). Germline V CDR1 and CDR2: SGDLS, YYNGEE. V was shortened by 3 bases and J by 3 bases, with 10 bases between the two germline ends. CDR3 length: 14 residues. This chain's CDR3 is CASSAGPNNQPQHF. In nucleotides, the CDR3 is TGTGCCAGCAGCGCGGGACCGAACAATCAGCCCCAGCATTTT.

This sequence joins TRBV28 and TRBJ2-4; D is possibly TRBD2 (6 bases). Trimming shortened V by 5 bases and J by 5 bases, and 16 bases separated the two germline ends. CDR3 length equals 15 residues. Per germline, CDR1 MDHEN and CDR2 SYDVKM. The CDR3 DNA reads as TGTGCCAGCAGTCCCGCGGGGCCCACTCAAAACATTCAGTACTTC. As protein: CASSPAGPTQNIQYF.

This clone occurred once. V and J are TRBV3-1 (or the pseudogene TRBV3-2) and TRBJ2-5; D perhaps matches TRBD2 (5 bases). The CDR3 runs to 15 residues. Deletions cut 2 bases from V and 5 bases from J, with 15 bases between. CDR1 LGHDT and CDR2 YNNKEL come from the germline V gene (reference sequence). The CDR3 here is CASSQTNSPGETQYF. Here the CDR3 DNA reads TGTGCCAGCAGCCAAACGAATTCACCGGGGGAGACCCAGTACTTC.

This sequence joins TRBV6-4 and TRBJ2-1; possible D gene TRBD2, 5 bases. The germline V gene has CDR1 MRHNA and CDR2 SNTAGT. The CDR3 length is 16 residues. The V end was cut by 8 bases, the J end by 8 bases, with 25 bases between. The CDR3 loop is CASLALDGMHKDEQFF. As DNA, the CDR3 is TGTGCCAGCCTAGCCCTGGACGGAATGCATAAGGATGAGCAGTTCTTC.

This clone was observed a few times. The chain recombines TRBV6-2 or TRBV6-3 with TRBJ2-7; 11 bases are shared with TRBD2. The CDR3 is 16 amino acids. The V gene's germline CDR1 is MNHEY and CDR2 SVGEGT. The J segment lost 1 base and the V segment lost 2 bases, leaving 4 bases of the junction unmatched. In nucleotides, the CDR3 is TGTGCCAGCAGTTACACGGGACTAGCGGAGTCCTACGAGCAGTACTTC. It translates to CASSYTGLAESYEQYF.

The rearrangement uses TRBV6-6 and TRBJ2-5, with D perhaps TRBD1 (6 bases). The V and J ends lost 6 bases and 4 bases respectively, with 18 bases between them. Germline V lookup: CDR1 MNHNY, CDR2 SVGAGI (reference sequence). The CDR3 spans 15 residues. The CDR3 nucleotides read TGTGCCAGCAGCCCCACTACGACAGGAGCAGAGACCCAGTACTTC. It is translated as CASSPTTTGAETQYF.

This chain joins TRBV9 and TRBJ2-2; D possibly corresponds to TRBD1 (8 bases). Trimming pared 0 bases from V and 3 bases from J, leaving 12 bases between. CDR3 length: 16 amino acids. The germline CDR1 and CDR2 sequences are SGDLS and YYNGEE. The chain's CDR3 is CASSVGQGRDTGELFF. The CDR3 nucleotides read TGTGCCAGCAGCGTAGGACAGGGGAGGGACACCGGGGAGCTGTTTTTT.

The chain joins TRBV19 to TRBJ2-2, with 10 bases matching TRBD2. Per the germline V gene, CDR1 is LNHDA and CDR2 is SQIVND (reference sequence). V dropped 5 bases and J dropped 4; count of bases not matched to a gene: 7. This CDR3 contains 16 residues. The CDR3 sequence is CASSYSGGVGTGELFF. CDR3 in DNA: TGTGCCAGTAGTTACAGCGGGGGGGTGGGCACCGGGGAGCTGTTTTTT.

V usage is TRBV3-1 (or the pseudogene TRBV3-2) and J usage is TRBJ2-5; 8 bases line up with TRBD1. After removal of 2 bases from V and 5 bases from J, the junction contained 4 bases not matched to a gene. Germline values: CDR1 LGHDT, CDR2 YNNKEL (reference sequence). This CDR3 is built from 14 residues. CDR3 region: CASSQSGGTETQYF. The CDR3 DNA follows: TGTGCCAGCAGCCAATCAGGGGGCACCGAGACCCAGTACTTC.